This entry describes one T cell receptor beta chain. Its antigen is still unknown. It was cDNA, reverse transcribed from extracted RNA, that served as the sequencing template. Sequencing used immunoSEQ multiplex PCR; TCRdb keeps in-frame clones, though not all of them. The sample holds 190,000 or so clones; more than 55% are singletons and the top ten take around 3%. CDR1 and CDR2 from the germline V gene are MGHRA and YSYEKL. The CDR3 length is 16 residues. The J segment lost 3 bases and the V segment lost 0 bases, leaving 1 base of the junction unmatched. Stated treatment: oral pan-JAK inhibitor, 5-10 mg twice daily. The data originate from a study of CD8+ T cells in alopecia areata. Study-level background: Each day, treated patients took oral tofacitinib twice, at 5 to 10 mg per dose. General study points: Baseline CD8+ expansion's link to response remains uncertain, as there was one nonresponder. Persistence in scalp and blood during tofacitinib was observed for many expanded lesional clones. Scalp clonality dropped significantly under tofacitinib, as did expanded CD8+ top-100 clones.

This specimen was CD4+ T cells sorted from blood, taken at week 4, from a patient treated with tofacitinib. The receptor was derived from a human donor with alopecia areata. The chain uses TRBV4-1 and TRBJ2-1; 11 nucleotides align to TRBD2. CDR3 nucleotides: TGCGCCAGCAGCCAAGACCTAGCGGGGGGCTACAATGAGCAGTTCTTC. Translating it yields CASSQDLAGGYNEQFF.